The T cell receptor beta chain under discussion was sequenced for a study of cytomegalovirus exposure and HLA in healthy donors. Study details: Among several hundred genotyped donors, around 77% fell in the Caucasian-associated ancestry cluster.

This PCR relied on a set of 60 Vbeta primers and 13 Jbeta primers. Method: immunoSEQ multiplex PCR; TCRdb's copy keeps in-frame clones and lacks some. The data contain about 140,000 clones, around four fifths of them seen just once; the ten biggest clones take up around 1.9%. General study findings and limits: TCR beta chains numbering about 160 were designated cytomegalovirus-associated.

Worth noting for this clone: Its antigen is as yet unknown.

The TCR was taken from a woman in her 40s in good health and CMV-seronegative. The sample comprised PBMCs.

Here the CDR3 DNA reads TGTGCCAGCAGCCAAGAGGTAGGCAGGAATTCACCCCTCCACTTT. This codes for CASSQEVGRNSPLHF. The rearrangement links TRBV4-2 to TRBJ1-6, with unresolved D. V was pared by 0 bases and J by 7 bases, with 10 bases between. CDR1 and CDR2 from the germline V gene are LGHNA and YNFKEQ. CDR3 length: 15 residues.